This TCR beta chain derives from a study of cytomegalovirus exposure and HLA in healthy donors. The PCR was carried out with 60 Vbeta primers and 13 Jbeta primers. The data were produced by immunoSEQ multiplex PCR, yet TCRdb's version contains in-frame clones alone and is incomplete. The sample spans 55,000 to 75,000 clones; the ten largest clones claim 3.5% to 4.5%. Study-wide results and limits: When presence/absence was analysed, sequencing depth was taken to be roughly uniform across donors. More clonal expansion characterized HLA-associated TCR beta chains than equally common others in a later analysis. Highest at DRB1 and lowest at HLA-C, TCR association rates differed among HLA loci in a later analysis. Information on immune exposure was restricted to one variable (CMV serostatus).

For this clone: The antigen is undetermined.

The CDR3 runs 16 residues. Germline V CDR1 and CDR2: MNHEY, SVGAGI. The V and J ends lost 3 bases and 7 bases, in that order; junction bases with no gene match: 7. The chain combines TRBV6-5 with TRBJ1-6, with TRBD1 identical over 9 bases. The sequence derives from a male donor in good health and CMV-seronegative. Sequenced material: PBMCs. The CDR3 region has the DNA TGTGCCAGCAGTTATGGCGGGACAGGGATGAATTCACCCCTCCACTTT. Protein sequence: CASSYGGTGMNSPLHF.